The 22 T cell receptor beta chains below were found in one sample sequenced in a study of PD-1 blockade in classical Hodgkin lymphoma. TCRdb keeps only in-frame clones here, not all; method: immunoSEQ multiplex PCR. The profile shows 60,000 or so clones, under 95% of them singletons. Every single patient, without exception, relapsed after autologous stem cell transplantation, and brentuximab vedotin exposure varied. The starting material was peripheral blood mononuclear cells (PBMCs), obtained at baseline. The receptors stem from a human donor with classical Hodgkin lymphoma.

This chain connects TRBV30 to TRBJ2-1, with a weak D call TRBD2 (5 bases). The CDR3 has 13 amino acids. Looked up from germline, CDR1 is GTSNPN and CDR2 is SVGIG (reference sequence). Deletions cut 2 bases from V and 15 bases from J, with 20 bases between. CDR3 nucleotide sequence: TGTGCCTGGAGTCGACTACAGATGCCCCTGGGGTTCTTC. It yields the protein CAWSRLQMPLGFF.

The V gene is TRBV10-3, the J gene TRBJ2-7, with a possible D match to TRBD2 (6 bases). Trimming left V 1 base short and J 4 bases short, with 11 bases between. In germline, CDR1 is ENHRY, CDR2 SYGVKD. The length of the CDR3 is 14 residues. Here the CDR3 reads CAISEFGGRYEQYF. Written as DNA, the CDR3 is TGTGCCATCAGTGAGTTCGGTGGGAGGTACGAGCAGTACTTC.

This clone turned up a few times. This chain joins TRBV15 and TRBJ1-1; no clear D gene. From germline, CDR1 is LNHNV and CDR2 YYDKDF (reference sequence). V shed 7 bases and J shed 2 bases, with 17 bases lying between them. This CDR3 is built from 15 residues. This CDR3 reads CATNIKASGNTEAFF. DNA of the CDR3: TGTGCCACCAATATCAAGGCATCCGGAAACACTGAAGCTTTCTTT. The full variable domain, rest sourced from reference TRBV15 and TRBJ1-1, is DAMVIQNPRYQVTQFGKPVTLSCSQTLNHNVMYWYQQKSSQAPKLLFHYYDKDFNNEADTPDNFQSRRPNTSFCFLDIRSPGLGDTAMYLCATNIKASGNTEAFFGQGTRLTVV.

The chain is built from TRBV7-2 and TRBJ1-1; D is uncertain. V lost 5 bases to trimming and J lost 12 bases, with 16 bases between them. Germline CDR1 is SGHTA and CDR2 is FQGNSA. This CDR3 is 12 amino acids long. The CDR3 here is CASSAGDLSSFF. CDR3 DNA sequence: TGTGCCAGCAGCGCCGGAGACCTTTCGTCTTTCTTT.

The chain carries TRBV10-3 and TRBJ2-3, with 8 bases lining up with TRBD1. Per the germline V gene, CDR1 is ENHRY and CDR2 is SYGVKD. The CDR3 contains 15 residues. V gave up 6 bases and J gave up 2 bases; unmatched junction bases: 7. For the CDR3, the DNA is TGTGCCATCAGCCGTGAGGACAGGGCCACAGATACGCAGTATTTT. This codes for CAISREDRATDTQYF.

This clone turned up a few times. The V call is TRBV28, the J call TRBJ1-5; perhaps TRBD1 as D (6 bases). V lost 7 bases and J 0 bases, leaving 10 bases between the germline ends. CDR1 and CDR2 from the germline V gene are MDHEN and SYDVKM. This CDR3 is built from 14 residues. The CDR3 DNA sequence: TGTGCCAGCACGGGGGGCTATAGCAATCAGCCCCAGCATTTT. Translated, it gives CASTGGYSNQPQHF.

The chain joins TRBV5-1 to TRBJ2-7; D call uncertain. The CDR3 extends over 14 amino acids. Trimming removed 3 bases at V and 4 bases at J, with 14 bases between. The germline gives CDR1 SGHRS, CDR2 YFSETQ. CDR3 residues: CASSYGWPEYEQYF. DNA for the CDR3: TGCGCCAGCAGCTACGGATGGCCGGAATACGAGCAGTACTTC.

The chain carries TRBV11-2 and TRBJ2-1, with TRBD2 identical over 12 bases. The CDR3 runs 15 residues. Germline V gives CDR1 SGHAT, CDR2 FQNNGV. V lost 5 bases and J lost 8; bases outside the gene matches: 7. CDR3 sequence reads: CASSHGLAGFDEQFF. The CDR3 DNA reads TGTGCCAGCAGCCACGGACTAGCGGGATTCGATGAGCAGTTCTTC. Based on the CDR3 plus reference TRBV11-2 and TRBJ2-1, the full variable domain is EAGVAQSPRYKIIEKRQSVAFWCNPISGHATLYWYQQILGQGPKLLIQFQNNGVVDDSQLPKDRFSAERLKGVDSTLKIQPAKLEDSAVYLCASSHGLAGFDEQFFGPGTRLTVL.

As regards this clone: The same CDR3 arises from other DNA sequences in this sample as well. The rearrangement links TRBV18 to TRBJ1-4; D is undetermined. The CDR3 consists of 16 residues. The germline V gene encodes CDR1 KGHSH and CDR2 LQKENI. The V end was cut by 4 bases, the J end by 2 bases, with 14 bases between. This CDR3 reads CASSQRGRSTNEKLFF. CDR3 in DNA: TGTGCCAGCTCACAGCGCGGACGGTCGACTAATGAAAAACTGTTTTTT.

V and J are TRBV2 and TRBJ2-3; D gene unclear. The CDR3 loop spans 13 amino acids. V was trimmed by 8 bases and J by 1 base, leaving 10 bases between them. Germline-derived CDR1 and CDR2 are SNHLY and FYNNEI. DNA for the CDR3: TGTGCCAGCTCATCACGGGGCACAGATACGCAGTATTTT. Translated, it gives CASSSRGTDTQYF.

The chain uses TRBV5-6 and TRBJ2-1, with D possibly being TRBD1 (6 bases). Germline V lookup: CDR1 SGHDT, CDR2 YYEEEE. V lost 1 base and J lost 4, with 9 bases in between. CDR3 length: 14 amino acids. The CDR3 is CASSLLGHYNEQFF. DNA of the CDR3: TGTGCCAGCAGCTTGTTGGGACATTACAATGAGCAGTTCTTC.

The V gene is TRBV5-6, the J gene TRBJ1-6, with TRBD1 as a possible D gene (6 bases). V was pared by 0 bases and J by 9 bases, with 13 bases between. Germline V gives CDR1 SGHDT, CDR2 YYEEEE. This CDR3 comprises 15 residues. The CDR3 loop is CASSLAATGTSPLHF. CDR3 coding DNA: TGTGCCAGCAGCTTGGCGGCCACAGGGACTTCACCCCTCCACTTT. Combining the CDR3 with reference TRBV5-6 and TRBJ1-6 gives the whole variable domain DAGVTQSPTHLIKTRGQQVTLRCSPKSGHDTVSWYQQALGQGPQFIFQYYEEEERQRGNFPDRFSGHQFPNYSSELNVNALLLGDSALYLCASSLAATGTSPLHFGNGTRLTVT.

The chain joins TRBV7-2 to TRBJ2-5, with 9 bases fitting TRBD1. The CDR3 is made up of 17 amino acids. After removal of 2 bases from V and 4 bases from J, the junction contained 11 bases not matched to a gene. Germline loops: CDR1 SGHTA, CDR2 FQGNSA. The DNA for the CDR3 is TGTGCCAGCAGCTTAAGGGAGCAACAGGGGGCGGGAGAGACCCAGTACTTC. Translation gives CASSLREQQGAGETQYF. The entire variable domain, with the rest obtained from reference TRBV7-2 and TRBJ2-5, is as follows: GAGVSQSPSNKVTEKGKDVELRCDPISGHTALYWYRQSLGQGLEFLIYFQGNSAPDKSGLPSDRFSAERTGGSVSTLTIQRTQQEDSAVYLCASSLREQQGAGETQYFGPGTRLLVL.

The V call is TRBV27, the J call TRBJ2-3, with TRBD1 matching over 7 bases. This CDR3 is built from 16 residues. V was pared by 1 base and J by 6 bases, with 10 bases of the junction left unmatched. The V gene's germline CDR1 is MNHEY and CDR2 SMNVEV (reference sequence). Here the CDR3 reads CASSLFDRAPRDTQYF. In DNA form, the CDR3 reads TGTGCCAGCAGTTTATTTGACAGGGCCCCAAGGGATACGCAGTATTTT.

The V call is TRBV7-3, the J call TRBJ2-3, with 12 bases that match TRBD2. The CDR3 runs 18 residues. Germline V gene lookup returns CDR1 SGHTA and CDR2 FQGTGA. With V trimmed by 5 bases and J by 4 bases, 13 bases remained unmatched. CDR3 region: CASSLGTSGPSGADTQYF. CDR3 nucleotide sequence: TGTGCCAGCAGCCTCGGGACTAGCGGGCCCTCGGGGGCAGATACGCAGTATTTT.

This chain links TRBV5-1 with TRBJ2-1, with 9 bases identical to TRBD2. Germline V gene data show CDR1 as SGHRS and CDR2 as YFSETQ. The CDR3 has 15 amino acids. The junction had 12 bases not matched to a gene; V was cut back by 6 bases and J by 8 bases. This CDR3 reads CASILAGREGDEQFF. As DNA, the CDR3 is TGCGCCAGCATCCTAGCGGGGCGAGAGGGGGATGAGCAGTTCTTC.

The chain uses TRBV5-1 and TRBJ2-1; TRBD2 matches 12 bases. The CDR3 is made up of 15 amino acids. Germline assignment: CDR1 SGHRS and CDR2 YFSETQ. Trimming cost V 4 bases and J 9 bases; bases outside gene matches: 8. CDR3 sequence (DNA): TGCGCCAGCAGCCGGGGGCTAGCGGGAGGGGTTGAGCAGTTCTTC. It yields the protein CASSRGLAGGVEQFF.

This chain connects TRBV7-9 to TRBJ2-1, with TRBD2 identical over 13 bases. The CDR3 spans 17 residues. Trimming at V came to 4 bases and at J to 8 bases, leaving 11 bases not matched to a gene. Germline CDR1 SEHNR, CDR2 FQNEAQ (reference sequence). CDR3 DNA sequence: TGTGCCAGCAGCTACTGGACTAGCGGGAGAATTGTGGATGAGCAGTTCTTC. Residues: CASSYWTSGRIVDEQFF. Together with reference TRBV7-9 and TRBJ2-1, the CDR3 gives the full variable domain: DTGVSQNPRHKITKRGQNVTFRCDPISEHNRLYWYRQTLGQGPEFLTYFQNEAQLEKSRLLSDRFSAERPKGSFSTLEIQRTEQGDSAMYLCASSYWTSGRIVDEQFFGPGTRLTVL.

V is TRBV4-1 and J is TRBJ1-3; D call uncertain. The CDR3 runs 15 residues. CDR1 and CDR2 from the germline V gene are MGHRA and YSYEKL. Between the trimmed V and J ends, which lost 1 base and 4 bases, there was a span of 11 bases. The CDR3 DNA reads as TGCGCCAGCAGCCAAGTGGGTTTGGGGGGAAACACCATATATTTT. Translated, it gives CASSQVGLGGNTIYF.

The gene calls are TRBV28 and TRBJ1-5; TRBD1 matches at 8 bases. Germline CDR1 is MDHEN and CDR2 is SYDVKM. CDR3 length: 16 residues. V shed 4 bases and J 6 bases; nucleotides not matched to a gene: 11. CDR3 residues: CASSSGTGTWGQPQHF. In DNA form, the CDR3 reads TGTGCCAGCAGTTCAGGGACAGGTACGTGGGGTCAGCCCCAGCATTTT.

V gene TRBV2 combines with J gene TRBJ1-5; 8 nucleotides line up with TRBD1. CDR1 and CDR2 (germline): SNHLY, FYNNEI. The CDR3 has 15 residues. After removal of 1 base from V and 3 bases from J, the junction contained 2 bases not matched to a gene. The CDR3 loop reads CASSEGGQVNQPQHF. CDR3 DNA sequence: TGTGCCAGCAGTGAAGGGGGACAGGTCAATCAGCCCCAGCATTTT.

The sample holds a few counts of this clone. The chain joins TRBV2 to TRBJ2-3, with TRBD2 matching 9 bases. The length of the CDR3 is 15 residues. The germline CDR1 and CDR2 sequences are SNHLY and FYNNEI. The J segment lost 2 bases and the V segment lost 5 bases, leaving 5 bases of the junction unmatched. The CDR3 DNA sequence: TGTGCCAGCAGTCGCCTAGCGGGGCTCACAGATACGCAGTATTTT. Protein sequence: CASSRLAGLTDTQYF.